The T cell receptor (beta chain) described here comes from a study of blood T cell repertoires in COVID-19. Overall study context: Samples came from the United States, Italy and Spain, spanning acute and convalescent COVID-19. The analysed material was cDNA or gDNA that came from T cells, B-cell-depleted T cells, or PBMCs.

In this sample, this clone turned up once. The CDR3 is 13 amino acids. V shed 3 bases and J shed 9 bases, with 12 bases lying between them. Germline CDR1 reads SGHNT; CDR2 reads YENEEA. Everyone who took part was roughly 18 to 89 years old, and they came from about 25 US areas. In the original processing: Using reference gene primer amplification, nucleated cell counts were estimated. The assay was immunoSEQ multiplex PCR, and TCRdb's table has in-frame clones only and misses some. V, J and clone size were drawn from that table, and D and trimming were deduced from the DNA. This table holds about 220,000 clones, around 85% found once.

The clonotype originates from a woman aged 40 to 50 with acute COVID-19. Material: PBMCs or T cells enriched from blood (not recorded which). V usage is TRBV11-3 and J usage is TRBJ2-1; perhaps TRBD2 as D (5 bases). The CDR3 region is CASSFGLAFEQFF. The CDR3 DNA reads TGTGCCAGCAGCTTTGGGCTAGCTTTTGAGCAGTTCTTC.